The 29 T cell receptor beta chains below were found in one sample sequenced in a study of beta chain features in type 1 diabetes. Study-level points and caveats: Type 1 diabetes patients had moderately but significantly shorter TCRB CDR3s in all four CD4+ subsets.

Their antigen targets remain unknown. Investigators reverse transcribed all isolated RNA, so they sequenced expressed TCRB transcripts. Measured with immunoSEQ multiplex PCR; TCRdb has only the in-frame clones, and not every one. This table holds fewer than 450,000 clones, roughly 14% found once. The sequencing input was naive CD4+ T cells from blood. These receptors originate from a woman under 30 with type 1 diabetes.

In nucleotides, the CDR3 is TGCGCCAGCAGCGGACGACTAGCGGAGAAGTACAATGAGCAGTTCTTC. This codes for CASSGRLAEKYNEQFF. V and J are TRBV5-1 and TRBJ2-1; TRBD2 matches 9 bases. The V and J ends lost 4 bases and 4 bases, in that order; junction bases with no gene match: 9. The CDR3 spans 16 residues. The V gene's germline CDR1 is SGHRS and CDR2 YFSETQ.

This clone was detected a few times. J is TRBJ1-1 and V is TRBV7-9; 9 nucleotides agree with TRBD1. This CDR3 has 15 amino acids. Trimming cost V 4 bases and J 4 bases; bases outside gene matches: 7. The germline V gene encodes CDR1 SEHNR and CDR2 FQNEAQ (reference sequence). This chain's CDR3 is CASSSWDRDGTEAFF. The DNA of the CDR3 is TGTGCCAGCAGCTCCTGGGACAGGGATGGCACTGAAGCTTTCTTT.

This chain joins TRBV7-9 and TRBJ2-7; 14 positions match TRBD2. CDR3 length: 14 residues. CDR1 SEHNR and CDR2 FQNEAQ come from the germline V gene (reference sequence). With V trimmed by 4 bases and J by 8 bases, 4 bases remained unmatched. The CDR3 DNA reads as TGTGCCAGCAGCTCGACTAGCGGGAGGGCAAAGCAGTACTTC. Protein sequence: CASSSTSGRAKQYF.

V gene TRBV18 combines with J gene TRBJ1-2, with 7 positions matching TRBD1. Germline-derived CDR1 and CDR2 are KGHSH and LQKENI. This CDR3 contains 16 residues. V trimming: 5 bases; J trimming: 2 bases; junction bases outside the gene matches: 11. In nucleotides, the CDR3 is TGTGCCAGCTCAGGAATTACACAGGGGATAAACTATGGCTACACCTTC. Protein product: CASSGITQGINYGYTF.

This clone has a handful of counts. The chain combines TRBV9 with TRBJ2-3; 10 nucleotides line up with TRBD1. The CDR3 has 15 amino acids. Germline V CDR1 and CDR2: SGDLS, YYNGEE. J was trimmed by 6 bases and V by 3 bases; bases with no gene match: 7. The CDR3 protein is CASSARQGAGDTQYF. The CDR3 DNA reads TGTGCCAGCAGCGCCAGACAGGGGGCTGGGGATACGCAGTATTTT.

This chain connects TRBV5-1 to TRBJ2-3; D is possibly TRBD1 (6 bases). The CDR3 has 16 amino acids. Germline CDR1 reads SGHRS; CDR2 reads YFSETQ. V dropped 4 bases and J dropped 3 bases, with 18 bases sitting between them. The CDR3, as DNA: TGCGCCAGCAGCAAGGACAGCGCGGATTTTACAGATACGCAGTATTTT. It translates to CASSKDSADFTDTQYF.

The rearrangement links TRBV9 to TRBJ2-7; maybe TRBD2 (6 bases). CDR1 is SGDLS, CDR2 YYNGEE, per germline. Trimming pared 0 bases from V and 4 bases from J, leaving 14 bases between. CDR3 length: 15 amino acids. DNA of the CDR3: TGTGCCAGCAGCGTAGAGGAGGGAGGTGCTTACGAGCAGTACGTC. This codes for CASSVEEGGAYEQYV.

Here the CDR3 DNA reads TGTGCCAGTAGTACCCGGGCTAGCGGGACAGATACGCAGTATTTT. Its protein product is CASSTRASGTDTQYF. V is TRBV19 and J is TRBJ2-3; the match to TRBD2 covers 8 bases. The CDR3 totals 15 residues. The V gene's germline CDR1 is LNHDA and CDR2 SQIVND (reference sequence). J was trimmed by 3 bases and V by 4 bases; bases with no gene match: 6.

This clone has just a few counts. The genes are TRBV4-3 and TRBJ1-2, with TRBD1 as a possible D gene (5 bases). The CDR3 loop spans 14 amino acids. Between the trimmed V and J ends, which lost 1 base and 3 bases, there was a span of 9 bases. Germline loops: CDR1 LGHNA, CDR2 YSLEER. In nucleotides, the CDR3 is TGCGCCAGCAGCCAAGTTACAGGCGACTATGGCTACACCTTC. Amino acid sequence: CASSQVTGDYGYTF.

The rearrangement uses TRBV18 and TRBJ1-2; D gene uncertain. The length of the CDR3 is 13 residues. Trimming removed 1 base from V and 6 bases from J, with 9 bases in between. Germline CDR1 reads KGHSH; CDR2 reads LQKENI. CDR3 in DNA: TGTGCCAGCTCACCACGACTAGAAGATGGCTACACCTTC. This translates into CASSPRLEDGYTF.

V usage is TRBV9 and J usage is TRBJ2-3; TRBD1 aligns across 8 bases. V shed 4 bases, J shed 6 bases, and the junction held 4 bases outside the gene matches. Germline V CDR1 and CDR2: SGDLS, YYNGEE. CDR3 length: 13 residues. The chain's CDR3 is CASSLQGADTQYF. The CDR3 nucleotides are TGTGCCAGCAGCCTCCAGGGGGCGGATACGCAGTATTTT.

J is TRBJ1-2 and V is TRBV10-2, with TRBD1 as a possible D gene (5 bases). Germline lookup yields CDR1 WSHSY and CDR2 SAAADI. This CDR3 has 13 amino acids. V lost 8 bases, J lost 8 bases, and 18 bases lay in between. The CDR3 loop is CASSGTPPGGYTF. The CDR3 bases are TGCGCCAGCTCCGGGACTCCACCGGGGGGCTACACCTTC.

This clone was detected only a few times. The chain couples TRBV18 to TRBJ2-5; 7 bases match TRBD1. This CDR3 has 15 residues. The V gene's germline CDR1 is KGHSH and CDR2 LQKENI. Germline trimming cut 6 bases from V and 3 bases from J; bases unmatched to any gene: 10. The CDR3: CASSAGGVAEETQYF. In DNA, the CDR3 is TGTGCCAGCTCCGCAGGGGGAGTAGCAGAAGAGACCCAGTACTTC.

This clone was detected a few times. The J gene is TRBJ2-7, the V gene TRBV15, with D perhaps matching TRBD2 (7 bases). The CDR3 runs 17 residues. The germline V and J ends were trimmed by 3 bases and 4 bases, with 22 bases remaining between them. Germline lookup yields CDR1 LNHNV and CDR2 YYDKDF (reference sequence). The CDR3 nucleotides are TGTGCCACCAGCAGTTCATGGGGGCCCGGGACTAATTACGAGCAGTACGTC. Translated, it gives CATSSSWGPGTNYEQYV.

This clone turned up a few times. This chain connects TRBV10-3 to TRBJ2-7, with TRBD2 matching 10 bases. CDR3 length equals 13 residues. In germline, CDR1 is ENHRY, CDR2 SYGVKD. With V trimmed by 4 bases and J by 4 bases, 1 base remained unmatched. The CDR3 here is CAISGGLAYEQYV. CDR3 in DNA: TGTGCCATCAGTGGGGGACTAGCGTACGAGCAGTACGTC.

This clone was seen a handful of times. The chain employs TRBV7-9 and TRBJ2-5, with 14 nucleotides matching TRBD2. Unmatched junction bases numbered 3, after V lost 8 bases and J lost 1 base. Germline-derived CDR1 and CDR2 are SEHNR and FQNEAQ (reference sequence). This CDR3 has 15 residues. The DNA of the CDR3 is TGTGCCAGCGGGACTAGCGGGGGTTCCCAAGAGACCCAGTACTTC. Amino acids: CASGTSGGSQETQYF.

The chain uses TRBV6-5 and TRBJ2-7, with D possibly matching TRBD1 (6 bases). Deletions cut 0 bases from V and 1 base from J, with 10 bases between. The CDR3 length is 15 residues. The germline CDR1 and CDR2 sequences are MNHEY and SVGAGI. In DNA form, the CDR3 reads TGTGCCAGCAGTTACTCGACAGGAGCTTCCTACGAGCAGTACTTC. Its protein is CASSYSTGASYEQYF.

The V gene is TRBV5-1, the J gene TRBJ2-7, with D perhaps matching TRBD1 (6 bases). V was shortened by 4 bases and J by 4 bases, with 15 bases between the two germline ends. This CDR3 spans 14 amino acids. Looked up from germline, CDR1 is SGHRS and CDR2 is YFSETQ. The CDR3 region has the DNA TGCGCCAGCAGCCCTGACTGGGGGCCATACGAGCAGTACTTC. Protein product: CASSPDWGPYEQYF.

This clone was seen more than once but under ten times. The V gene is TRBV29-1, the J gene TRBJ2-3; 7 bases align to TRBD1. CDR3 length equals 12 residues. After removal of 6 bases from V and 3 bases from J, the junction contained 3 bases not matched to a gene. Per the germline V gene, CDR1 is SQVTM and CDR2 is ANQGSEA. CDR3 amino acids: CSVQGQTDTQYF. The DNA of the CDR3 is TGCAGCGTACAGGGGCAAACAGATACGCAGTATTTT.

A word on this clone: This CDR3 is also generated by other DNA sequences in the sample. The chain carries TRBV30 and TRBJ1-5; D might be TRBD1 (5 bases). Germline assignment: CDR1 GTSNPN and CDR2 SVGIG (reference sequence). This CDR3 comprises 13 residues. V lost 2 bases to trimming and J lost 4 bases, with 9 bases between them. CDR3 loop: CAWSPGGNQPQHF. The DNA for the CDR3 is TGTGCCTGGAGTCCCGGGGGTAATCAGCCCCAGCATTTT.

This clone has just a few counts. The chain is built from TRBV27 and TRBJ2-2, with 8 bases lining up with TRBD2. The junction had 0 bases not matched to a gene; V was cut back by 2 bases and J by 7 bases. This CDR3 is built from 13 residues. CDR1 and CDR2 (germline): MNHEY, SMNVEV (reference sequence). As DNA, the CDR3 is TGTGCCAGCAGTTTAGCGGGAGGCGGGGAGCTGTTTTTT. It encodes CASSLAGGGELFF.

The genes are TRBV21-1 and TRBJ1-5. TRBV21-1 is flagged as a pseudogene. The CDR3 extends over 15 amino acids. This CDR3 reads CASSKGAGTNQPQHF. In DNA, the CDR3 is TGTGCCAGCAGCAAAGGCGCAGGGACTAATCAGCCCCAGCATTTT.

This clone was seen a handful of times. The chain has TRBV7-9 and TRBJ2-5; the D is unclear. The germline V and J ends were trimmed by 3 bases and 5 bases, with 7 bases remaining between them. The CDR3 is 12 residues long. Germline V gene data show CDR1 as SEHNR and CDR2 as FQNEAQ (reference sequence). The CDR3 sequence is CASSFKRETQYF. The CDR3 region has the DNA TGTGCCAGCAGCTTTAAACGGGAGACCCAGTACTTC.

V and J are TRBV28 and TRBJ2-1; TRBD1 matches at 7 bases. Unmatched junction bases numbered 2, after V lost 6 bases and J lost 0 bases. Germline lookup yields CDR1 MDHEN and CDR2 SYDVKM. The CDR3 has 14 residues. This CDR3 is CASRGDSSYNEQFF. Written as DNA, the CDR3 is TGTGCCAGCAGGGGGGACAGCTCCTACAATGAGCAGTTCTTC.

This chain connects TRBV19 to TRBJ1-5; D is perhaps TRBD1 (6 bases). CDR1 and CDR2 from the germline V gene are LNHDA and SQIVND (reference sequence). Between the trimmed V and J ends, which lost 7 bases and 7 bases, there was a span of 14 bases. The CDR3 runs 13 residues. DNA for the CDR3: TGTGCCAGTACCGTCCAGGGGTTCCAGCCCCAGCATTTT. Translated, it gives CASTVQGFQPQHF.

The gene calls are TRBV9 and TRBJ2-1; 13 positions agree with TRBD2. The V gene end was trimmed by 4 bases and the J gene end by 9 bases; junction bases not matched to a gene: 7. Germline V gene sequence: CDR1 SGDLS, CDR2 YYNGEE. This CDR3 comprises 15 residues. The CDR3 DNA is TGTGCCAGCAGCCGAGGACTAGCGGGAGATGGTGAGCAGTTCTTC. It translates to CASSRGLAGDGEQFF.

This clone was found a few times. The chain uses TRBV28 and TRBJ1-2, with TRBD1 matching 7 bases. The CDR3 spans 15 residues. Germline V gene data show CDR1 as MDHEN and CDR2 as SYDVKM. J was trimmed by 1 base and V by 6 bases; bases with no gene match: 8. CDR3 in amino acids: CASRTTGQHNYGYTF. Here the CDR3 DNA reads TGTGCCAGCAGGACAACGGGACAGCATAACTATGGCTACACCTTC.

The V call is TRBV2, the J call TRBJ2-7, with D unresolved. V lost 6 bases to trimming and J lost 0 bases, with 9 bases between them. The CDR3 is 13 amino acids. CDR1 SNHLY and CDR2 FYNNEI come from the germline V gene. This CDR3 reads CASRVSSSYEQYF. CDR3 bases: TGTGCCAGCAGAGTTTCCAGCTCCTACGAGCAGTACTTC.

J is TRBJ2-5 and V is TRBV2, with TRBD1 identical over 8 bases. The J segment lost 5 bases and the V segment lost 10 bases, leaving 12 bases of the junction unmatched. The CDR3 spans 14 residues. The V gene's germline CDR1 is SNHLY and CDR2 FYNNEI. CDR3 sequence: CATTGQGAGETQYF. CDR3 in DNA: TGTGCCACCACTGGGCAGGGGGCCGGGGAGACCCAGTACTTC.